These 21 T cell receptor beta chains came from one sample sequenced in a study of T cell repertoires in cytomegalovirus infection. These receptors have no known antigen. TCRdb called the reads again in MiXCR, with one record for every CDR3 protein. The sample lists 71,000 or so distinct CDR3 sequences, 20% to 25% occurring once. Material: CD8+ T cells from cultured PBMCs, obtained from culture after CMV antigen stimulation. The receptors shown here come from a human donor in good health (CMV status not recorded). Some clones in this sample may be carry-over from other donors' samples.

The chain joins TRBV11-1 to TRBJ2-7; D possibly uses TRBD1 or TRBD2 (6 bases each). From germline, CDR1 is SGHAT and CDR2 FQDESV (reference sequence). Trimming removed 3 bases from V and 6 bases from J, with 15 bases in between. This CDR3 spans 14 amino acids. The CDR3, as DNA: TGTGCCAGCAGCTTGGGCCCGGGGGCGGGCGAGCAGTACTTC. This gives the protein CASSLGPGAGEQYF. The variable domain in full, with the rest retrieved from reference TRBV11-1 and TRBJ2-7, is EAEVAQSPRYKITEKSQAVAFWCDPISGHATLYWYRQILGQGPELLVQFQDESVVDDSQLPKDRFSAERLKGVDSTLKIQPAELGDSAMYLCASSLGPGAGEQYFGPGTRLTVT.

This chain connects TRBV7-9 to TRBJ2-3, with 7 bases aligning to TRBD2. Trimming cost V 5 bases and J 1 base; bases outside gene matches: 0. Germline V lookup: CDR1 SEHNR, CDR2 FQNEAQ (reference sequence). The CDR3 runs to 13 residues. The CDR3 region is CASSRGGTDTQYF. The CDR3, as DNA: TGTGCCAGCAGCCGGGGGGGCACAGATACGCAGTATTTT.

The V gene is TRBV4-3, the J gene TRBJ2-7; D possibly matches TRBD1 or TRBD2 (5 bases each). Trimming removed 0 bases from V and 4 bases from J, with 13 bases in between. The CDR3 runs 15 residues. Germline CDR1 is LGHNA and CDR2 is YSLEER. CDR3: CASSQDRDNRYEQYF. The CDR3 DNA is TGCGCCAGCAGCCAAGATCGGGATAACAGGTACGAGCAGTACTTC.

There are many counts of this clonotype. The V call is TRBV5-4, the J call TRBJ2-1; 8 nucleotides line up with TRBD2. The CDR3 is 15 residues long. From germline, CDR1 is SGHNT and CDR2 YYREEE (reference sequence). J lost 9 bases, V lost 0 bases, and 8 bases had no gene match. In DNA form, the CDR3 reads TGTGCCAGCAGCTTGGTTCCTAGCGGGTGGGGTGAGCAGTTCTTC. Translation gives CASSLVPSGWGEQFF.

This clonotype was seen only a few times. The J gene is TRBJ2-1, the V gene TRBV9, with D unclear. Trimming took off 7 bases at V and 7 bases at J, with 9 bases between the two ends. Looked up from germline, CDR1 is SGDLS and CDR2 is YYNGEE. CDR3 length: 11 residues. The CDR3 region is CASARRNEQFF. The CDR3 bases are TGTGCCAGCGCTAGAAGGAATGAGCAGTTCTTC. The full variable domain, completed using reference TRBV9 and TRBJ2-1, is DSGVTQTPKHLITATGQRVTLRCSPRSGDLSVYWYQQSLDQGLQFLIQYYNGEERAKGNILERFSAQQFPDLHSELNLSSLELGDSALYFCASARRNEQFFGPGTRLTVL.

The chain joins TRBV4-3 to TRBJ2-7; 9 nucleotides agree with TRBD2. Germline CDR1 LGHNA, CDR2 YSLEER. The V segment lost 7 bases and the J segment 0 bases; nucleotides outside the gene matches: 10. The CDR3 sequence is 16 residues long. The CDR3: CASNLLAGFHSYEQYF. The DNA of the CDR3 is TGCGCCAGCAACCTCCTAGCGGGGTTCCACTCCTACGAGCAGTACTTC.

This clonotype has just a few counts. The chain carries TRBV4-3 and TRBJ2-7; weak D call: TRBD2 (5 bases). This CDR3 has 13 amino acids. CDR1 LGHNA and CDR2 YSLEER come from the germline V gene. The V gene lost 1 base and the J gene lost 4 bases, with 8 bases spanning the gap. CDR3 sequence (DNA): TGCGCCAGCAGCCAAGGTCTAGCTTACGAGCAGTACTTC. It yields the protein CASSQGLAYEQYF.

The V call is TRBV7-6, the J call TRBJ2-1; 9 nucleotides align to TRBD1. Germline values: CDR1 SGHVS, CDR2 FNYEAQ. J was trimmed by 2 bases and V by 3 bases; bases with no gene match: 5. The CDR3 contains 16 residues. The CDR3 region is CASSFGQGNPYNEQFF. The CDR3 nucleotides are TGTGCCAGCAGCTTTGGACAGGGGAACCCCTACAATGAGCAGTTCTTC.

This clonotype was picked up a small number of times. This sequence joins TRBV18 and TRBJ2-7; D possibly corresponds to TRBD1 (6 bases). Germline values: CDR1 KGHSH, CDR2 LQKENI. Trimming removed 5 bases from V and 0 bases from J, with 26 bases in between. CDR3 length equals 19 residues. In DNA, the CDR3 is TGTGCCAGCTCATCAGGGGTAGCTTTGGGGGACATGAGCTCCTACGAGCAGTACTTC. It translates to CASSSGVALGDMSSYEQYF.

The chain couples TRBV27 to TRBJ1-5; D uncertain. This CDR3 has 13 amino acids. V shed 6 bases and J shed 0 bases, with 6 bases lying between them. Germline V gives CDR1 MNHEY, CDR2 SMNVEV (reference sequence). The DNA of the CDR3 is TGTGCCAGCAGCCCATATAGCAATCAGCCCCAGCATTTT. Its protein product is CASSPYSNQPQHF.

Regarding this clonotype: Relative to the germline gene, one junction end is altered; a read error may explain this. The CDR3 is CASSVGPASALHF. Written as DNA, the CDR3 is TGTGCCAGCAGTGTAGGACCCGCTTCAGCCCTCCACTTT. The chain employs TRBV27 and TRBJ1-6; D remains unclear. This CDR3 contains 13 residues. Germline values: CDR1 MNHEY, CDR2 SMNVEV (reference sequence).

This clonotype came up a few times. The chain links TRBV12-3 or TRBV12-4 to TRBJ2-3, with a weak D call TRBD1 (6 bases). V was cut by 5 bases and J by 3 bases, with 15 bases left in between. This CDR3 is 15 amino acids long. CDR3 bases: TGTGCCAGCAGTCCCTTAGGGGGTTTGACAGATACGCAGTATTTT. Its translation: CASSPLGGLTDTQYF.

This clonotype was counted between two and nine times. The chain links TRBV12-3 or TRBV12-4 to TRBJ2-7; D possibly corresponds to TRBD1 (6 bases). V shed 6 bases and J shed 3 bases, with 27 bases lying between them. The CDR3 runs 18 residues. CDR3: CASSPGTLGQINYYEQYF. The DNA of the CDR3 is TGTGCCAGCAGCCCAGGGACCCTGGGACAAATAAACTACTACGAGCAGTACTTC.

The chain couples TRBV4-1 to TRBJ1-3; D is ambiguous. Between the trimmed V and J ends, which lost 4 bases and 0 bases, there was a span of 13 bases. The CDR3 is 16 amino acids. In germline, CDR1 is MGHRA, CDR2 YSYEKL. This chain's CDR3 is CASSRCSLCSGNTIYF. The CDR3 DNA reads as TGCGCCAGCAGCCGTTGCTCCCTTTGCTCTGGAAACACCATATATTTT.

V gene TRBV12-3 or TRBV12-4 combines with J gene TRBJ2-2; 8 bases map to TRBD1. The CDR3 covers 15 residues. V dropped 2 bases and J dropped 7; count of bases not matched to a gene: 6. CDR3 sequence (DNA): TGTGCCAGCAGTTTATTTTCAGGGGGCCACGGGGAGCTGTTTTTT. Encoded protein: CASSLFSGGHGELFF.

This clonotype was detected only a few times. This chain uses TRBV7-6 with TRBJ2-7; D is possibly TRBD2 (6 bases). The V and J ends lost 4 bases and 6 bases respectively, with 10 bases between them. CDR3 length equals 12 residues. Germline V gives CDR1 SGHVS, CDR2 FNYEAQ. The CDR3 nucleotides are TGTGCCAGCAGCTACGGGAGCGGCGAGCAGTACTTC. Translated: CASSYGSGEQYF.

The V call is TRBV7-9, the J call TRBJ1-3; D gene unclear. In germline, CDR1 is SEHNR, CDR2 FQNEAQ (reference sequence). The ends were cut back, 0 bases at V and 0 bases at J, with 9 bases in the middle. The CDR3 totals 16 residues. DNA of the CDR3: TGTGCCAGCAGCTTAGCGCCACTGAACTCTGGAAACACCATATATTTT. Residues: CASSLAPLNSGNTIYF. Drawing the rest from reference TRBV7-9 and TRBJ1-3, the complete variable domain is DTGVSQNPRHKITKRGQNVTFRCDPISEHNRLYWYRQTLGQGPEFLTYFQNEAQLEKSRLLSDRFSAERPKGSFSTLEIQRTEQGDSAMYLCASSLAPLNSGNTIYFGEGSWLTVV.

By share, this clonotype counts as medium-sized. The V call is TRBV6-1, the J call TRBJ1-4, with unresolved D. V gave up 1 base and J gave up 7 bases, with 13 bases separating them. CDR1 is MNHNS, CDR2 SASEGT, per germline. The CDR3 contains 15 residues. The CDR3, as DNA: TGTGCCAGCAGTGAAGACTCCTCGGGGAGTGAAAAACTGTTTTTT. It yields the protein CASSEDSSGSEKLFF.

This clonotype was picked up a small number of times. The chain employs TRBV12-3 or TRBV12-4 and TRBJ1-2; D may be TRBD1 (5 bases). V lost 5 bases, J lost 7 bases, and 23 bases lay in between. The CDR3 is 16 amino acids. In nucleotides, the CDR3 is TGTGCCAGCAGTATTCTACAGGTAGCCAAATCTCGTGGCTACACCTTC. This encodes CASSILQVAKSRGYTF.

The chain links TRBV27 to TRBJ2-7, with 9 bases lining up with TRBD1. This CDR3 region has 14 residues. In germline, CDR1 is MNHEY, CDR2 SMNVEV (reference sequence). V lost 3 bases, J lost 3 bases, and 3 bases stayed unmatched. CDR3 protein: CASSFGTGNYEQYF. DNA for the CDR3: TGTGCCAGCAGTTTCGGGACAGGGAACTACGAGCAGTACTTC.

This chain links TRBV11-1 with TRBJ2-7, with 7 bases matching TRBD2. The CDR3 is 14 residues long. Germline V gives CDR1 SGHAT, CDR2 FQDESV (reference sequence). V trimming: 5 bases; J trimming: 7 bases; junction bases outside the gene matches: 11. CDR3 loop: CASSPSGNAKEQYF. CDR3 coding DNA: TGTGCCAGCAGCCCCAGCGGGAACGCTAAAGAGCAGTACTTC. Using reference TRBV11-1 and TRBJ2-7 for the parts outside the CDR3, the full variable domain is EAEVAQSPRYKITEKSQAVAFWCDPISGHATLYWYRQILGQGPELLVQFQDESVVDDSQLPKDRFSAERLKGVDSTLKIQPAELGDSAMYLCASSPSGNAKEQYFGPGTRLTVT.